The present entry profiles one T cell receptor (beta chain) with its context. Its cognate antigen is unknown. The junction does not match germline at one end; this may be a read error. This sample is part of a study of tumor and adjacent non-tumor tissue in lung cancer. This sample's RNA came from whole unsorted tissue. The normal lung tissue was taken more than 3 cm from the tumor edge. Three rounds of nested PCR, following a modified ARM-PCR protocol, produced the TCRbeta library. Via MiXCR, TCRdb re-called the multiplex PCR reads, giving one row per CDR3 protein. The table records fewer than 100,000 distinct CDR3 sequences, roughly three quarters of them present only once. This CDR3 has 14 amino acids. Study-wide points: Significantly higher TCR diversity was found in tumor than normal lung.

The source of this sequence is a woman in her 50s with non-small cell lung cancer. The rearrangement joins TRBV12-3 or TRBV12-4 to TRBJ2-3; 7 nucleotides line up with TRBD1. The source material was distant non-tumor lung tissue. The CDR3 loop reads CASSFRTGTDTHYF. The CDR3 nucleotides are TGTGCTAGCAGTTTTCGGACAGGCACAGATACGCATTATTTT.